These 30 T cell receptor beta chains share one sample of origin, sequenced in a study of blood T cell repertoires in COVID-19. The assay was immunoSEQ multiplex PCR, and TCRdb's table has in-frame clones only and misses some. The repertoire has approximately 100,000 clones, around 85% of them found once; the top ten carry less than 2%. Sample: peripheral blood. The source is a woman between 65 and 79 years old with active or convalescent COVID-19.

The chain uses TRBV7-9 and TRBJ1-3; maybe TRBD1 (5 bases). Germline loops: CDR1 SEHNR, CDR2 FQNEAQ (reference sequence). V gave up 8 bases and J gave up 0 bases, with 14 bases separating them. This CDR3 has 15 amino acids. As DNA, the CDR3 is TGTGCCAGCGCCCATTCAACAGGCTCTGGAAACACCATATATTTT. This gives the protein CASAHSTGSGNTIYF.

CDR3 nucleotide sequence: TGCGCCAGCAGCGGAGGGACAGGGCTTGGAGCAGCCGAGCAGTACTTC. Its translation: CASSGGTGLGAAEQYF. J is TRBJ2-7 and V is TRBV5-1; 9 bases line up with TRBD1. CDR1 SGHRS and CDR2 YFSETQ come from the germline V gene. After removal of 4 bases from V and 6 bases from J, the junction contained 14 bases not matched to a gene. The CDR3 spans 16 residues.

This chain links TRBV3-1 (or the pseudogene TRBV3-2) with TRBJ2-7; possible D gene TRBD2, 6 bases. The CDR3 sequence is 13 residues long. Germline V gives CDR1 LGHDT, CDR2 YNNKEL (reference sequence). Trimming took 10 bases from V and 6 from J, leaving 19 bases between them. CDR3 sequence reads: CATGGRGYAEQYF. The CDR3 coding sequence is TGTGCCACCGGCGGGCGGGGCTACGCCGAGCAGTACTTC.

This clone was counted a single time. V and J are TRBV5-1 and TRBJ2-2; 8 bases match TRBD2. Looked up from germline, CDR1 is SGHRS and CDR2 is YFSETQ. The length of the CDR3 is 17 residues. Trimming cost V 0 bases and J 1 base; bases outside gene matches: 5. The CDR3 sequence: CASSLVPAGENTGELFF. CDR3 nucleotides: TGCGCCAGCAGCTTGGTCCCAGCGGGGGAGAACACCGGGGAGCTGTTTTTT.

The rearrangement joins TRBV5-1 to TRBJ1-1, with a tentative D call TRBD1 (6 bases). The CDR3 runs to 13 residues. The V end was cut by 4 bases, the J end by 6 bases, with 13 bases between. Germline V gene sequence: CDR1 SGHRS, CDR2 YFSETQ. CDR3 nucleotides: TGCGCCAGCAGCATGACAGGAGGCGCTGAAGCTTTCTTT. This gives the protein CASSMTGGAEAFF.

The CDR3 reads CASSVDSRNTEAFF. DNA of the CDR3: TGTGCCAGCAGCGTAGATTCGAGGAACACTGAAGCTTTCTTT. The chain employs TRBV9 and TRBJ1-1; D not certain. The V and J ends lost 0 bases and 1 base respectively, with 7 bases between them. This CDR3 is built from 14 residues. Germline lookup yields CDR1 SGDLS and CDR2 YYNGEE.

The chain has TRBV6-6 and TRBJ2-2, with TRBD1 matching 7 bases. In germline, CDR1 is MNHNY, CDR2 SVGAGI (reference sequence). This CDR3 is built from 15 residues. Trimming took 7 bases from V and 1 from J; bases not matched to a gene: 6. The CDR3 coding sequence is TGTGCCAGCACCAACCGGGACAGGAACACCGGGGAGCTGTTTTTT. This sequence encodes CASTNRDRNTGELFF.

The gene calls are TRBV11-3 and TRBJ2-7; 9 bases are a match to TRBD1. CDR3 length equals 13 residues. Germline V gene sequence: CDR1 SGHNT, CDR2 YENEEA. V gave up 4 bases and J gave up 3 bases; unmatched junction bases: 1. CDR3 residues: CASSSGQGYEQYF. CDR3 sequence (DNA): TGTGCCAGCAGCTCGGGACAGGGCTACGAGCAGTACTTC.

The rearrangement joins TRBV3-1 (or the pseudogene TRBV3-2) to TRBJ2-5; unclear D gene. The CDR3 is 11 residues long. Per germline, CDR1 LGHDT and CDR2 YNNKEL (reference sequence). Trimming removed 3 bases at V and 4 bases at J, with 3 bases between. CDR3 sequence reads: CASSHRETQYF. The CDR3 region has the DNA TGTGCCAGCAGCCATCGAGAGACCCAGTACTTC.

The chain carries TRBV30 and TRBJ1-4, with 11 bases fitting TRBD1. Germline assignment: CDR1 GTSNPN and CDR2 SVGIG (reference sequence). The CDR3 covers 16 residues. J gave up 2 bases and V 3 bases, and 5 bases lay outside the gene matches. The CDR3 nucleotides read TGTGCCTGGAGCGGACAGGGGGCGCCTACTAATGAAAAACTGTTTTTT. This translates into CAWSGQGAPTNEKLFF. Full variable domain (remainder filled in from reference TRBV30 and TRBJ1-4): SQTIHQWPATLVQPVGSPLSLECTVEGTSNPNLYWYRQAAGRGLQLLFYSVGIGQISSEVPQNLSASRPQDRQFILSSKKLLLSDSGFYLCAWSGQGAPTNEKLFFGSGTQLSVL.

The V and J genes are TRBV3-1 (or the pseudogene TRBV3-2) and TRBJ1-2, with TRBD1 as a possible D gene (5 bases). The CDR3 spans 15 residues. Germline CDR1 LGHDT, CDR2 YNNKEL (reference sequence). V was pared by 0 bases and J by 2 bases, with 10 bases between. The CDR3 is CASSQDRGGNYGYTF. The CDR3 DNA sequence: TGTGCCAGCAGCCAAGATCGGGGGGGAAACTATGGCTACACCTTC.

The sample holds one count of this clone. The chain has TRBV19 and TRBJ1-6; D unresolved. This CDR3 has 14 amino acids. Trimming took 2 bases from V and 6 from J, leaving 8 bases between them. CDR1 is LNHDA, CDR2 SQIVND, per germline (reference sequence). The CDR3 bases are TGTGCCAGTAGTATATCCAGCGCTAATTCACCCCTCCACTTT. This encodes CASSISSANSPLHF.

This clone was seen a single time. The DNA for the CDR3 is TGTGCCAGCAGTGGGTCAGCGGGGGGAGTCTACGAGCAGTACTTC. Its translation is CASSGSAGGVYEQYF. The chain employs TRBV2 and TRBJ2-7, with 9 bases fitting TRBD2. The trim removed 4 bases at V and 3 bases at J, leaving 7 bases unmatched. CDR3 size: 15 residues. CDR1 is SNHLY, CDR2 FYNNEI, per germline.

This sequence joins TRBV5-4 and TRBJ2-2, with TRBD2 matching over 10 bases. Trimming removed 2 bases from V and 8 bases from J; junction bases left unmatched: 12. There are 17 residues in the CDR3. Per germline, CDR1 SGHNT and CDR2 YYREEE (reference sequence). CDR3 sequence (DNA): TGTGCCAGCAGCTTATACCAGCGGGGGGGTTCCTTTGGGGAGCTGTTTTTT. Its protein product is CASSLYQRGGSFGELFF.

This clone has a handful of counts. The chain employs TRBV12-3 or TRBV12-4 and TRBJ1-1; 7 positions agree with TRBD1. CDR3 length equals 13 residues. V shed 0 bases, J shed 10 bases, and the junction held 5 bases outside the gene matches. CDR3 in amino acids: CASSLAGDRSAFF. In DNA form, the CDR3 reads TGTGCCAGCAGTTTAGCGGGGGACAGATCAGCTTTCTTT.

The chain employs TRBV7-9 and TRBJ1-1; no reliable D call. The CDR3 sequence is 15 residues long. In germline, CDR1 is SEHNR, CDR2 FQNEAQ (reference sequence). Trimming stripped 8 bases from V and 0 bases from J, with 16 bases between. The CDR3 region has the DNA TGTGCCAGCCAATTCAATGAAGCCATGAACACTGAAGCTTTCTTT. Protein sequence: CASQFNEAMNTEAFF. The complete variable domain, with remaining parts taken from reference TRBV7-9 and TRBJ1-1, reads DTGVSQNPRHKITKRGQNVTFRCDPISEHNRLYWYRQTLGQGPEFLTYFQNEAQLEKSRLLSDRFSAERPKGSFSTLEIQRTEQGDSAMYLCASQFNEAMNTEAFFGQGTRLTVV.

This CDR3 is CASSKVRFRDRVNYGYTF. In DNA form, the CDR3 reads TGTGCCAGCAGCAAAGTCCGGTTTCGGGACAGAGTAAACTATGGCTACACCTTC. The V and J genes are TRBV21-1 and TRBJ1-2; TRBD1, as called in the table, went unchecked against the DNA. TRBV21-1 is an annotated pseudogene. This CDR3 region has 18 residues.

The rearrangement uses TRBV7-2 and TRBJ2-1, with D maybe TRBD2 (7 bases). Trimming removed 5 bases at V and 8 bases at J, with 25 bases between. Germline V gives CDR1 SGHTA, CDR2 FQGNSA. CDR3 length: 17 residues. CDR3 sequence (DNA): TGTGCCAGCAGCCCCAGGTTGGGGGGGGGCCTTTTGGATGAGCAGTTCTTC. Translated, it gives CASSPRLGGGLLDEQFF.

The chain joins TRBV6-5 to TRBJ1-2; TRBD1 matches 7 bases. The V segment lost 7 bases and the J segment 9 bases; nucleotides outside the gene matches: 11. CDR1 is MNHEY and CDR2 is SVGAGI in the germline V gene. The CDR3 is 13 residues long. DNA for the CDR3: TGTGCCAGCATACAGGGGCCAATTGGAAGCTACACCTTC. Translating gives CASIQGPIGSYTF.

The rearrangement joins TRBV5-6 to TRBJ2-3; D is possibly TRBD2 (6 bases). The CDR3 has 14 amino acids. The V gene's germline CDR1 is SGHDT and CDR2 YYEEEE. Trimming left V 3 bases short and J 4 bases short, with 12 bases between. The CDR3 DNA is TGTGCCAGCAGCTCCCTACGCGGGGCAGATACGCAGTATTTT. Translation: CASSSLRGADTQYF.

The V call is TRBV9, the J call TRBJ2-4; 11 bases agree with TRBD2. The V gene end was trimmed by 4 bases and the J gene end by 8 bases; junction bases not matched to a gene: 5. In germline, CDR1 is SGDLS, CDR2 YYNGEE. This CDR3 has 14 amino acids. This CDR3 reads CASSISGGADIQYF. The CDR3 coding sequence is TGTGCCAGCAGCATTAGCGGGGGGGCCGACATTCAGTACTTC.

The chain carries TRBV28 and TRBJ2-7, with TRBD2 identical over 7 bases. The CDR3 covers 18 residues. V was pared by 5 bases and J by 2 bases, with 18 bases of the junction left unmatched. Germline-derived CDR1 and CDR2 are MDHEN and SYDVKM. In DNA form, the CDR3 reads TGTGCCAGCAGTCAACCCGGGGGGAGCGGGTCGCCTCCCTACGAGCAGTACTTC. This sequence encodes CASSQPGGSGSPPYEQYF.

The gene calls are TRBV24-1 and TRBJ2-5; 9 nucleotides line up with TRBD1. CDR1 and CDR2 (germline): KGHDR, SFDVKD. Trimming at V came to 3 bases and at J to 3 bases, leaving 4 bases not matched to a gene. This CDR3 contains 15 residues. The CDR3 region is CATSDAGTGKETQYF. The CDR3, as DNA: TGTGCCACCAGTGATGCCGGGACAGGGAAAGAGACCCAGTACTTC.

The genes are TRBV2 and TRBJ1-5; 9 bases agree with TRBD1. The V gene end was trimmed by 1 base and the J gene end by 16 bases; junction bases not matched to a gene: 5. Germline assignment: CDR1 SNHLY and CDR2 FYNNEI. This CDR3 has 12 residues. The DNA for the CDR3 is TGTGCCAGCAGTGAAGTCGGGGACAGGGCTCATTTT. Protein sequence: CASSEVGDRAHF.

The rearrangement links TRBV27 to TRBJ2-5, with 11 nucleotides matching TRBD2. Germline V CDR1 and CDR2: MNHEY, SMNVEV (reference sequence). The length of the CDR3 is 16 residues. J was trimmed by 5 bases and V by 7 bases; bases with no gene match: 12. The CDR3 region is CASKDSGGGGWETQYF. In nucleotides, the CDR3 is TGTGCCAGCAAGGATAGCGGGGGGGGAGGTTGGGAGACCCAGTACTTC.

The CDR3 DNA is TGTGCCATCAGTGGCTTCGGGACAGGGTCGTCTGGGGCCAACGTCCTGACTTTC. It translates to CAISGFGTGSSGANVLTF. The chain combines TRBV10-3 with TRBJ2-6; 9 bases map to TRBD1. The V and J ends lost 4 bases and 1 base, in that order; junction bases with no gene match: 8. Germline CDR1 and CDR2: ENHRY and SYGVKD. CDR3 length: 18 residues.

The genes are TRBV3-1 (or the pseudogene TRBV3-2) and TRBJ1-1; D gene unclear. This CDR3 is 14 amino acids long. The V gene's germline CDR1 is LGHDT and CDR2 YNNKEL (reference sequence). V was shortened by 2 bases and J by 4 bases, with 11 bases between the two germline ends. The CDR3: CASSQPPEITEAFF. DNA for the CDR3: TGTGCCAGCAGCCAACCTCCGGAGATCACTGAAGCTTTCTTT.

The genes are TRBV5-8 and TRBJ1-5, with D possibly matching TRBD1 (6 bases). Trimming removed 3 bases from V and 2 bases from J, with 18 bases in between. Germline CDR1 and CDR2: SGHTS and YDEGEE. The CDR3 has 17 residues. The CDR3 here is CASSSQLGAARNQPQHF. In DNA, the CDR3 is TGTGCCAGCAGCTCCCAGTTGGGGGCTGCCCGCAATCAGCCCCAGCATTTT.

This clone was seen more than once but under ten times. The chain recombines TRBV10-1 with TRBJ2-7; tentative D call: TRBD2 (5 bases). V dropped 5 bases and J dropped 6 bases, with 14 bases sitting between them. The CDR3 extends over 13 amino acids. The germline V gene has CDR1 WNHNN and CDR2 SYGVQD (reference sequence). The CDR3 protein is CASSSQIGGEQYF. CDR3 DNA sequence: TGCGCCAGCAGTAGTCAGATTGGAGGCGAGCAGTACTTC.

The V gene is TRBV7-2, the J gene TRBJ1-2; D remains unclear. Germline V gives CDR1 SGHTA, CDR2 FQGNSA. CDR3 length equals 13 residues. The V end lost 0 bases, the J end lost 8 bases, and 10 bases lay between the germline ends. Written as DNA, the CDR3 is TGTGCCAGCAGCTTAGCAGTCGAGAGCGGCTACACCTTC. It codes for CASSLAVESGYTF.